This TCR beta chain was sequenced for a study of OX40 agonist ivuxolimab in advanced cancers. Overall study results and limits: Clonal expansion from baseline to week 6 occurred in both CD4+ and CD8+ T cells.

Here immunoSEQ multiplex PCR was the method, and the copy in TCRdb shows in-frame clones only, minus some. The sample gives roughly 51,000 clones, roughly 84% of which show up once; about 0.68% is in the top ten. The V end was cut by 5 bases, the J end by 0 bases, with 11 bases between. CDR3 size: 15 residues. Germline V gives CDR1 SNHLY, CDR2 FYNNEI. Collection of blood occurred at baseline, at cycle 4 day 1, and at cycle 7 day 1. Comment on this clone: The antigen is undetermined.

This specimen consisted of CD4+ or CD8+ T cells sorted from blood, obtained in a trial of the OX40 agonist ivuxolimab. The V call is TRBV2, the J call TRBJ1-3, with D tentatively TRBD1 (6 bases). The sequence came from an adult with an advanced solid tumor such as melanoma, head and neck, liver or kidney cancer. CDR3 bases: TGTGCCAGCAGTTATGACAGGAACTCTGGAAACACCATATATTTT. This codes for CASSYDRNSGNTIYF.